Detailed here is one T cell receptor (beta chain). The antigen is not known. This entry comes from a study of OX40 agonist ivuxolimab in advanced cancers. In the study overall: Patients were treated with ivuxolimab, an agonistic anti-OX40 (CD134) antibody. People in dose escalation had one of these cancers: hepatocellular carcinoma, melanoma, renal cell or head and neck cancer.

TCRdb's copy holds only in-frame clones and misses some; the assay was immunoSEQ multiplex PCR. This repertoire shows around 110,000 clones, about 93% found once; its top ten account for about 0.15%. Blood specimens came from baseline, cycle 4 day 1, and cycle 7 day 1. In germline, CDR1 is MDHEN, CDR2 SYDVKM. Trimming cost V 7 bases and J 7 bases, with 17 bases left between them. CDR3 length equals 14 residues. Study outcomes and limitations: The CD4+ and CD8+ T cells in the blood had expanded clonally by week 6 at 0.1 to 3.0 mg/kg.

The source of this sequence is an adult with an advanced solid tumor such as melanoma, head and neck, liver or kidney cancer. V gene TRBV28 combines with J gene TRBJ1-5; D not certain. Specimen: CD4+ or CD8+ T cells sorted from blood, collected in a trial of the OX40 agonist ivuxolimab. The CDR3, as DNA: TGTGCCAGCAACGAGCTTCGGGTTTGGCAGCCCCAGCATTTT. The encoded protein is CASNELRVWQPQHF.